This TCR beta chain was identified during a study of cytomegalovirus exposure and HLA in healthy donors. Regarding the study as a whole: Both high specificity and high sensitivity reportedly marked the classifier's diagnosis of cytomegalovirus status.

It was with 60 Vbeta and 13 Jbeta primers that the PCR ran. Original methodology: There were about 80 million unique TCR beta chains by a later count, and some 12 million of them were shared. Only in-frame clones appear in the TCRdb table, and some are missing; sequencing was by immunoSEQ multiplex PCR. The D gene and trimming were derived from the DNA, and the V and J assignments and clone size from that table. Altogether around 170,000 clones are present, about three quarters being singletons, with the ten largest covering 7%. Note on this clone: Its antigen is as yet unknown.

The source material was PBMCs. The receptor comes from a woman aged 40 to 50 in good health and CMV-seropositive.

CDR3 sequence (DNA): TGCGCCAGCAGCCTTAGCACTAGCGGAGCCAATGAGCAGTTCTTC. This translates into CASSLSTSGANEQFF. The chain recombines TRBV4-3 with TRBJ2-1; 8 bases align to TRBD2. In germline, CDR1 is LGHNA, CDR2 YSLEER. The trim removed 4 bases at V and 6 bases at J, leaving 8 bases unmatched. The CDR3 is 15 amino acids.